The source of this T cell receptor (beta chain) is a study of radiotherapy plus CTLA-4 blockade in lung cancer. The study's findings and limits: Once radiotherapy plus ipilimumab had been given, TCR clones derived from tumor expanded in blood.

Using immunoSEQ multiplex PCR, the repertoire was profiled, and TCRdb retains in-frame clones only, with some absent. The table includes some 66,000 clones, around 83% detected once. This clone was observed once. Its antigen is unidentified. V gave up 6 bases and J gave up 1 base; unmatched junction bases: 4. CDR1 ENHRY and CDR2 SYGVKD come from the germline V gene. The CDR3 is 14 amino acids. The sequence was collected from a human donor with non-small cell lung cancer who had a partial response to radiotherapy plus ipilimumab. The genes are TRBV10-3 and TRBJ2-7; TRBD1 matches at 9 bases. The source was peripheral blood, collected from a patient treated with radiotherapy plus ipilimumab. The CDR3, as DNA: TGTGCCATCAGGTGGACAGGGGAGTCCTACGAGCAGTACTTC. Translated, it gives CAIRWTGESYEQYF.